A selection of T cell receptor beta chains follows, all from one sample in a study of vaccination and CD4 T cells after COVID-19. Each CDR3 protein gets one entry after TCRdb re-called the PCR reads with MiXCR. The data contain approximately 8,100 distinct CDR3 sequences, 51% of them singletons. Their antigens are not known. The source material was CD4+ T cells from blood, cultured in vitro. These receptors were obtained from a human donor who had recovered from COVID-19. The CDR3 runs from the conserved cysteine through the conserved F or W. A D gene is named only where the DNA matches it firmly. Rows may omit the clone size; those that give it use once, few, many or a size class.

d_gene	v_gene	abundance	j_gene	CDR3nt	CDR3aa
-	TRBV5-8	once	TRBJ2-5	TGTGCCAGCAGCGCGTGGACGCATAGGGAGACCCAGTACTTC	CASSAWTHRETQYF
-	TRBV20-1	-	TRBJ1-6	TGCAGTGCTAGAGGTCAGGATAGTTCACCCCTCCACTTT	CSARGQDSSPLHF
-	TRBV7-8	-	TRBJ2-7	TGTGCCAGCAGCTTATCTTCGGGGTACTACGAGCAGTACTTC	CASSLSSGYYEQYF
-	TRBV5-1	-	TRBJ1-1	TGCGCCAGCAGCTTGTGGGGGGCCGGGAACACTGAAGCTTTCTTT	CASSLWGAGNTEAFF
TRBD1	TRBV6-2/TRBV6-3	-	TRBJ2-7	TGTGCCACCCGGGCCCGGGACAGGCGCTACGAGCAGTACTTC	CATRARDRRYEQYF
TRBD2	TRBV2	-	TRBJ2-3	TGTGCCAGCAGTGAACAAGCCGGTATAGCGGGGGGGGTAGATACGCAGTATTTT	CASSEQAGIAGGVDTQYF
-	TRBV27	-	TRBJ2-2	TGTGCCAGCACCCCGTCAGGGGGGTACACCGGGGAGCTGTTTTTT	CASTPSGGYTGELFF
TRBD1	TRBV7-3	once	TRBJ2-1	TGTGCCAGCAGCTTATCAGGGACAGGGATCAATGAGCAGTTCTTC	CASSLSGTGINEQFF
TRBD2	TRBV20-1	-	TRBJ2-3	TGCAGTGGGGCAAGCGGGACGAACACAGATACGCAGTATTTT	CSGASGTNTDTQYF
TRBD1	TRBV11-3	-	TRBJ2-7	TGTGCCAGCAGCTTAGAGCGGACAGGGGGGGCCTACGAGCAGTACTTC	CASSLERTGGAYEQYF
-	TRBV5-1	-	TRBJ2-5	TGCGCCAGCAGCTTGGCCGGCGGAGCAGTCGAGGAGACCCAGTACTTC	CASSLAGGAVEETQYF
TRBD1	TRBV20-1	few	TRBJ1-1	TGCAGTGCTAGAGATATGAGGGGGCCGGACACTGAAGCTTTCTTT	CSARDMRGPDTEAFF
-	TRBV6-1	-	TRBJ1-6	TGTGCCAGCAGTGATATCCAGGGGTCCTATAATTCACCCCTCCACTTT	CASSDIQGSYNSPLHF
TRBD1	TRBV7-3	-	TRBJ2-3	TGTGCCAGCAGAGGGACAGGGGAATGGAGTACGCAGTATTTT	CASRGTGEWSTQYF
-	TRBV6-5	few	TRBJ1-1	TGTGCCAGCAGTTACTCGCGAGGCACTGAAGCTTTCTTT	CASSYSRGTEAFF
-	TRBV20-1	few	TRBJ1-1	TGCAGTGCTCCTTCGGGGGCGTCGGTTGAAGCTTTCTTT	CSAPSGASVEAFF
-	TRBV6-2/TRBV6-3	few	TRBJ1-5	TGTGCCAGCAGTCGCTCAACCCCGGGGCAGCCCCAGCATTTT	CASSRSTPGQPQHF
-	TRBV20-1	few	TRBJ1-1	TGCAGTGCTCCGACGAGGACCGAGAACACTGAAGCTTTCTTT	CSAPTRTENTEAFF
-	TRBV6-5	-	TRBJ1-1	TGTGCCAGCAGTTACTCTCGGATTCGCATGAACACTGAAGCTTTCTTT	CASSYSRIRMNTEAFF
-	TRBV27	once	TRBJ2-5	TGTGCCAGCAGTTTTCGGGCCGAAGAGACCCAGTACTTC	CASSFRAEETQYF
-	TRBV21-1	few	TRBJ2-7	TGTGCCAGCAGCAAAGATGGACAGGACTACGAGCAGTACTTC	CASSKDGQDYEQYF
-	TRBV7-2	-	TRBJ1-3	TGTGCCAGCAGCTTAGCGGCGGCCCACTCTGGAAACACCATATATTTT	CASSLAAAHSGNTIYF